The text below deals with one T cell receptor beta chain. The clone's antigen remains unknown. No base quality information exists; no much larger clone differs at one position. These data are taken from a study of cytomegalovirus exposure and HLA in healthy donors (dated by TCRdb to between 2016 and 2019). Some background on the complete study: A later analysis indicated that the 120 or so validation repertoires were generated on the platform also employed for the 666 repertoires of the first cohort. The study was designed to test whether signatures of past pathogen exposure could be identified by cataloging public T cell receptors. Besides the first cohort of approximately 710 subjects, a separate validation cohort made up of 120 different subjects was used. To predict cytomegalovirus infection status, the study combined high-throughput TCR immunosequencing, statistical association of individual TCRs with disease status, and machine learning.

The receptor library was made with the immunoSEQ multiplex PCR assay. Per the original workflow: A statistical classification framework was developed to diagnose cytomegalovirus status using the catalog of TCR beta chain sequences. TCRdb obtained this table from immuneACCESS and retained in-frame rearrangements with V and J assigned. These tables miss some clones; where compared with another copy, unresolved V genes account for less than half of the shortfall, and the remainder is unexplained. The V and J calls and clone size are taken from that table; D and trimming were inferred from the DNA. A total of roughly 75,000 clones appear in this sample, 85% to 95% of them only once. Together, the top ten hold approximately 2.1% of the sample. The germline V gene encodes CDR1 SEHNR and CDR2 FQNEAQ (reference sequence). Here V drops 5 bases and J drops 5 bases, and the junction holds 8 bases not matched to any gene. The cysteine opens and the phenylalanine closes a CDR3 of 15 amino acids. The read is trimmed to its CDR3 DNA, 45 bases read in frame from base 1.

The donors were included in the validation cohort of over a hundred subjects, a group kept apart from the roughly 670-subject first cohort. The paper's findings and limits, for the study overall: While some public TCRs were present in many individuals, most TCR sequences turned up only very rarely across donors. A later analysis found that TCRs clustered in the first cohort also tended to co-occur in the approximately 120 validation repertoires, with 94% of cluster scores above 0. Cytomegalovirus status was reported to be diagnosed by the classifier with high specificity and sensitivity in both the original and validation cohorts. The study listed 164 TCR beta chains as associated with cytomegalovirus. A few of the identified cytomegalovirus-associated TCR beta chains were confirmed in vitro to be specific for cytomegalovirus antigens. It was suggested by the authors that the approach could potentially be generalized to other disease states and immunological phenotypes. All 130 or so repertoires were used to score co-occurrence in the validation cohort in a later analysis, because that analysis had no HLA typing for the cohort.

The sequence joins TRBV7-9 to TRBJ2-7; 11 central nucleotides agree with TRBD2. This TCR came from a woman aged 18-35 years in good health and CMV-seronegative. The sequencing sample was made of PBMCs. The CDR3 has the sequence CASSRSTSGTDEQYF. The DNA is TGTGCCAGCAGCCGATCGACTAGCGGGACAGACGAGCAGTACTTC.